The rows below give T cell receptor beta chains drawn from one sample of a study of cytomegalovirus exposure and HLA in healthy donors. TCRdb's table, derived via immunoSEQ multiplex PCR, lists solely in-frame clones and lacks some. This table has roughly 100,000 clones, approximately 79% appearing once. Specimen: PBMCs. The source of these receptors is a man between 60 and 70 years old in good health and CMV-seronegative. CDR3s leave out the opening cysteine and the closing phenylalanine or tryptophan. The order of the fields is V gene, CDR3 length, J gene, CDR3 protein.

v_gene: TRBV2; len: 15; j_gene: TRBJ2-5; CDR3aa: ASSEMTSGGLWETQY
v_gene: TRBV11-3; len: 12; j_gene: TRBJ2-1; CDR3aa: ASSPRGSYNEQF
v_gene: TRBV11-3; len: 16; j_gene: TRBJ2-1; CDR3aa: ASSRANPGTGLKNEQF
v_gene: TRBV10-1; len: 17; j_gene: TRBJ1-4; CDR3aa: ASDFVKGQTLEGYEKLF
v_gene: TRBV10-3; len: 13; j_gene: TRBJ1-5; CDR3aa: AISESGTRNQPQH
v_gene: TRBV6-1; len: 11; j_gene: TRBJ1-5; CDR3aa: ASLDRGLQPQH
v_gene: TRBV6-5; len: 13; j_gene: TRBJ2-4; CDR3aa: ASSYSGRAKNIQY
v_gene: TRBV30; len: 11; j_gene: TRBJ1-5; CDR3aa: AWSVRGNQPQH
v_gene: TRBV19; len: 11; j_gene: TRBJ1-5; CDR3aa: ASSIARGGTQH
v_gene: TRBV7-7; len: 17; j_gene: TRBJ2-2; CDR3aa: ASSLLSSDVLANTGELF
v_gene: TRBV7-9; len: 10; j_gene: TRBJ1-5; CDR3aa: ASSLAGEAQH
v_gene: TRBV2; len: 12; j_gene: TRBJ1-1; CDR3aa: ASRSSIFNTEAF
v_gene: TRBV10-2; len: 13; j_gene: TRBJ1-6; CDR3aa: ASRTGGQGSSPLH
v_gene: TRBV4-2; len: 12; j_gene: TRBJ2-3; CDR3aa: ASGTGGRGDTQY